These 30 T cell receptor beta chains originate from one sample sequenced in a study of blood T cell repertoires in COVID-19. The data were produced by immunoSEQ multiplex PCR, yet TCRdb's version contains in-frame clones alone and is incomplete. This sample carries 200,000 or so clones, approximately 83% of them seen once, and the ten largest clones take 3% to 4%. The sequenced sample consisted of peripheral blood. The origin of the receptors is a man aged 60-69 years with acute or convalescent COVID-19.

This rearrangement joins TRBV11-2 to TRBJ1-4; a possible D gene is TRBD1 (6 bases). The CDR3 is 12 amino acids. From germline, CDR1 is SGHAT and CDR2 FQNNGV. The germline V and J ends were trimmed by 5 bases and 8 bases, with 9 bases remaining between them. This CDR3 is CASSPRGEKLFF. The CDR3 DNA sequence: TGTGCCAGCAGCCCAAGGGGGGAAAAACTGTTTTTT.

For the CDR3, the DNA is TGTGCCAGCAGTTCCTCGGGCAATGAGCAGTTCTTC. Translated: CASSSSGNEQFF. V is TRBV27 and J is TRBJ2-1; no clear D gene. Germline V lookup: CDR1 MNHEY, CDR2 SMNVEV (reference sequence). The CDR3 is 12 amino acids. Trimming took 4 bases from V and 6 from J, leaving 7 bases between them.

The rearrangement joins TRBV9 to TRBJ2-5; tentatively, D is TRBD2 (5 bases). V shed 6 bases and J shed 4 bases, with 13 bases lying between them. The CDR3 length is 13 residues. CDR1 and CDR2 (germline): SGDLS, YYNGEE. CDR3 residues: CASNLGRGETQYF. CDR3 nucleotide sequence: TGTGCCAGCAATTTGGGGAGAGGAGAGACCCAGTACTTC.

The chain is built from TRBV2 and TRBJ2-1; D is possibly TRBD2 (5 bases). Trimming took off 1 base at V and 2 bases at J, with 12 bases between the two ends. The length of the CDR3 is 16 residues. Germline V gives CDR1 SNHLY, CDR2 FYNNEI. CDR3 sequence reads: CASSEVRTATYNEQFF. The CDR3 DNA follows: TGTGCCAGCAGTGAAGTCCGGACTGCCACCTACAATGAGCAGTTCTTC.

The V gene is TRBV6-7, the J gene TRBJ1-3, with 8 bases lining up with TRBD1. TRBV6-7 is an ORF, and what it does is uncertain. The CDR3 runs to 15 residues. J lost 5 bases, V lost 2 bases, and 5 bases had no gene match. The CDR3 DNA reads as TGTGCCAGCAGTTACGTGGACAGGGCAAGAAACACCATATATTTT. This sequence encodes CASSYVDRARNTIYF.

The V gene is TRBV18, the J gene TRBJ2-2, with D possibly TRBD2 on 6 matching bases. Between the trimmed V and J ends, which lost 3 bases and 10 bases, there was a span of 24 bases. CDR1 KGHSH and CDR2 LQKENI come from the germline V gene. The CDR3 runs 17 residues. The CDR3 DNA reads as TGTGCCAGCTCACCGTCCCGGTTGGGGAGGTTTGGCGAGGAGCTGTTTTTT. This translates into CASSPSRLGRFGEELFF. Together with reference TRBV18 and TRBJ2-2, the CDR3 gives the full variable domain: NAGVMQNPRHLVRRRGQEARLRCSPMKGHSHVYWYRQLPEEGLKFMVYLQKENIIDESGMPKERFSAEFPKEGPSILRIQQVVRGDSAAYFCASSPSRLGRFGEELFFGEGSRLTVL.

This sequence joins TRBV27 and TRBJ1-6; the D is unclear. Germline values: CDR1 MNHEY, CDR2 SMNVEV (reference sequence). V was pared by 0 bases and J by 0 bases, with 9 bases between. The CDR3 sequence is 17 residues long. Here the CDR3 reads CASSLSSEISYNSPLHF. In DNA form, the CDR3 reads TGTGCCAGCAGTTTATCGAGCGAAATCTCCTATAATTCACCCCTCCACTTT.

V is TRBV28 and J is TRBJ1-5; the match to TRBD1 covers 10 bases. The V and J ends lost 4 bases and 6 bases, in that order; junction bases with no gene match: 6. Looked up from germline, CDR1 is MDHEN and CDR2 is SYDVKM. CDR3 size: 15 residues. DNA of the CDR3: TGTGCCAGCAGTTCCCCGACAGGGGGCTTTCAGCCCCAGCATTTT. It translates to CASSSPTGGFQPQHF.

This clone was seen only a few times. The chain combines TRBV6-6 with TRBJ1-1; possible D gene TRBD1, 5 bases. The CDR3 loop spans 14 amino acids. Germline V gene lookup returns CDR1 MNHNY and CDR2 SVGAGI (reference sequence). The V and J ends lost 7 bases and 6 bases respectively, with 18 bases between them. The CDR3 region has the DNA TGTGCCAGCATTCGACACAAAGAGACAGCTGAAGCTTTCTTT. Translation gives CASIRHKETAEAFF.

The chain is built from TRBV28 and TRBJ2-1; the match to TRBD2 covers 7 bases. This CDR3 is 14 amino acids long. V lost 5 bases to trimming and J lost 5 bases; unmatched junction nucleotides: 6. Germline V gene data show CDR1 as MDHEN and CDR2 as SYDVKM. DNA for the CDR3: TGTGCCAGCAGTAACCTAGCGGAACACAATGAGCAGTTCTTC. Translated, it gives CASSNLAEHNEQFF.

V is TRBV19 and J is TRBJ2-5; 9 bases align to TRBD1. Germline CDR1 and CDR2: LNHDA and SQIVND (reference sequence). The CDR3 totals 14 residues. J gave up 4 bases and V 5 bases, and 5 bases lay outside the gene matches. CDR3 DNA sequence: TGTGCCAGTAGTTTCCGGGACAGGGTAGAGACCCAGTACTTC. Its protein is CASSFRDRVETQYF.

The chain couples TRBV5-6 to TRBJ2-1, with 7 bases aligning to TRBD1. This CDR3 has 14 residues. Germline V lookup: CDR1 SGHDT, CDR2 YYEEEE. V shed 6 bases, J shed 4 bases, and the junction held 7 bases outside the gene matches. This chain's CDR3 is CASTPQGQYNEQFF. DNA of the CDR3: TGTGCCAGCACCCCACAGGGACAGTACAATGAGCAGTTCTTC.

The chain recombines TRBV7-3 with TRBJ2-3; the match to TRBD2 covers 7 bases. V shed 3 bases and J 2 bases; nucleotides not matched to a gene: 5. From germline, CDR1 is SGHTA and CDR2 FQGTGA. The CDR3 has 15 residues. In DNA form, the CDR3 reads TGTGCCAGCAGCTTGGCTAGCGGACACACAGATACGCAGTATTTT. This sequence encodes CASSLASGHTDTQYF.

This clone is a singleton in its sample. This CDR3 reads CASSYYAGRAKNIQYF. Here the CDR3 DNA reads TGTGCCAGCAGTTATTATGCGGGTAGGGCCAAAAACATTCAGTACTTC. The chain recombines TRBV6-5 with TRBJ2-4; possibly TRBD2 for D (5 bases). This CDR3 comprises 16 residues. V gave up 3 bases and J gave up 1 base, with 13 bases separating them. CDR1 is MNHEY and CDR2 is SVGAGI in the germline V gene.

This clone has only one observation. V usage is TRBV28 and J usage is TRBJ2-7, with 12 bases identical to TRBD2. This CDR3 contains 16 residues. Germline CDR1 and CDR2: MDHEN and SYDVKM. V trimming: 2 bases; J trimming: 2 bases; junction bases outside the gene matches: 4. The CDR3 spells CASSLRLAGVPYEQYF. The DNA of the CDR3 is TGTGCCAGCAGTTTACGACTAGCGGGGGTTCCCTACGAGCAGTACTTC.

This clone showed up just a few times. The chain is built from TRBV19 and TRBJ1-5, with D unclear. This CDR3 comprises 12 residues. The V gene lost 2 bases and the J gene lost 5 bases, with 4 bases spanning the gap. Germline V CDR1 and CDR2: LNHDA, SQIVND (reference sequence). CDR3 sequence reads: CASSIPYQPQHF. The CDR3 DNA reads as TGTGCCAGTAGTATACCCTATCAGCCCCAGCATTTT.

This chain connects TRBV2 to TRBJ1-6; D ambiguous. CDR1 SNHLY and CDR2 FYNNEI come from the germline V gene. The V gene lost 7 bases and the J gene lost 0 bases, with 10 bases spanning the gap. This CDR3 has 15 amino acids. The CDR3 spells CASILENSYNSPLHF. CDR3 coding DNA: TGTGCCAGCATACTCGAAAACTCCTATAATTCACCCCTCCACTTT.

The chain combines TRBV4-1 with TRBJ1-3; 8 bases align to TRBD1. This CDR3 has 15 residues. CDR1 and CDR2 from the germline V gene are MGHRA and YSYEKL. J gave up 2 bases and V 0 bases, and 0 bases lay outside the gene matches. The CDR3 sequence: CASSQEGQAGNTIYF. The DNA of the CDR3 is TGCGCCAGCAGCCAAGAGGGACAGGCTGGAAACACCATATATTTT.

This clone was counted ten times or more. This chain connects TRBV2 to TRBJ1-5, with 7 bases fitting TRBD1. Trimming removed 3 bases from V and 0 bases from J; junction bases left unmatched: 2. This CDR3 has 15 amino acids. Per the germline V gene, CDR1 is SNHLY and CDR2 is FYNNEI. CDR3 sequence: CASSEGQTSNQPQHF. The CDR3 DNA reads TGTGCCAGCAGTGAGGGACAGACTAGCAATCAGCCCCAGCATTTT. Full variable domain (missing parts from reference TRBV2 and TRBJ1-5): EPEVTQTPSHQVTQMGQEVILRCVPISNHLYFYWYRQILGQKVEFLVSFYNNEISEKSEIFDDQFSVERPDGSNFTLKIRSTKLEDSAMYFCASSEGQTSNQPQHFGDGTRLSIL.

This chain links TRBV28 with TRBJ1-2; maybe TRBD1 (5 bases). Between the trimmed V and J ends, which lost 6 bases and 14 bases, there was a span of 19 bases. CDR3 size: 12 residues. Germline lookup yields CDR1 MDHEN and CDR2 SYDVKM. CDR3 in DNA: TGTGCCAGCAGCGCACCGGGACGGGAGAAAACCTTC. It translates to CASSAPGREKTF.

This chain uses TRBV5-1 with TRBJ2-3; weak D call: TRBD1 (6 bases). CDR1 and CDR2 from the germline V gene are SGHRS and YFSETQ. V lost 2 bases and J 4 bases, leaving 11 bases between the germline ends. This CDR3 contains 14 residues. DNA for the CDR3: TGCGCCAGCAGCTTCCAACAGGGTTCAGATACGCAGTATTTT. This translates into CASSFQQGSDTQYF. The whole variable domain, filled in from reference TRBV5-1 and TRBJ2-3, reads KAGVTQTPRYLIKTRGQQVTLSCSPISGHRSVSWYQQTPGQGLQFLFEYFSETQRNKGNFPGRFSGRQFSNSRSEMNVSTLELGDSALYLCASSFQQGSDTQYFGPGTRLTVL.

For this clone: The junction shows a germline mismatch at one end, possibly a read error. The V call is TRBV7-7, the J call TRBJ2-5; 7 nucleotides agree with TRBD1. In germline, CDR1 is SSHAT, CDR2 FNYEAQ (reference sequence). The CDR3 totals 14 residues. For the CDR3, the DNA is TGTGCTAGCAGCCTAGGGACAGCCCAAGAGACCCAGTACTTC. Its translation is CASSLGTAQETQYF. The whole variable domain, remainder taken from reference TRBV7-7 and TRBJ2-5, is GAGVSQSPRYKVTKRGQDVTLRCDPISSHATLYWYQQALGQGPEFLTYFNYEAQPDKSGLPSDRFSAERPEGSISTLTIQRTEQRDSAMYRCASSLGTAQETQYFGPGTRLLVL.

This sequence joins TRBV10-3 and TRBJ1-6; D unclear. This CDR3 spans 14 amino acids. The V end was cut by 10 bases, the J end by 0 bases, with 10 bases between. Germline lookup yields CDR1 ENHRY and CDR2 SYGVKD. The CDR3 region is CATQQSSYNSPLHF. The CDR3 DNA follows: TGTGCCACCCAACAGAGCTCCTATAATTCACCCCTCCACTTT.

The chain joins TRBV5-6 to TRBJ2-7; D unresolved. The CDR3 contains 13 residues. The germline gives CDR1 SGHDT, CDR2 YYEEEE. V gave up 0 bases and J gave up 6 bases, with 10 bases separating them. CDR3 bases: TGTGCCAGCAGCTTGGGACTTCCGGGCGAGCAGTACTTC. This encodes CASSLGLPGEQYF.

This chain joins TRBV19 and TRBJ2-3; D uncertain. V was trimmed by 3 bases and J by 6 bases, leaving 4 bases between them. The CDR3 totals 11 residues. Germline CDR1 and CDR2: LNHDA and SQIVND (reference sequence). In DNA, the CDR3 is TGTGCCAGTAGTATGAGCGATACGCAGTATTTT. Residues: CASSMSDTQYF.

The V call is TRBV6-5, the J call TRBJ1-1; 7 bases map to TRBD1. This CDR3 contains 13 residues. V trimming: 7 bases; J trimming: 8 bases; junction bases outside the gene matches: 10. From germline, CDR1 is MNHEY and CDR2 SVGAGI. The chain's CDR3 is CASTSRGTSEAFF. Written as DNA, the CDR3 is TGTGCCAGCACCTCCAGGGGGACGAGCGAAGCTTTCTTT.

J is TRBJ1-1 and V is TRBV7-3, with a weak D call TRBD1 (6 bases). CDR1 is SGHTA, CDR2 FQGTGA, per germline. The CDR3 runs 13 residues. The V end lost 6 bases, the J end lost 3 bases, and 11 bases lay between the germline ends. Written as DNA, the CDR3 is TGTGCCAGCAGGAACAGGGTAGACACTGAAGCTTTCTTT. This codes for CASRNRVDTEAFF.

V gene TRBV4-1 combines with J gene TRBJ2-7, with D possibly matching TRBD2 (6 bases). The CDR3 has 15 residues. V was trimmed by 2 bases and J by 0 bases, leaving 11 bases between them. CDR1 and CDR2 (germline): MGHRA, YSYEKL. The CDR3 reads CASSQPSGLSYEQYF. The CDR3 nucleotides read TGCGCCAGCAGCCAACCCAGCGGGCTCTCCTACGAGCAGTACTTC.

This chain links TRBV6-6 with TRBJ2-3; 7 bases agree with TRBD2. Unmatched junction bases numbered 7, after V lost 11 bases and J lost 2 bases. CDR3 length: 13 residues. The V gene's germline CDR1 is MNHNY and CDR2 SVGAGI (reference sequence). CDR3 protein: CACVAGFTDTQYF. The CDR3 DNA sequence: TGTGCCTGCGTAGCGGGCTTCACAGATACGCAGTATTTT.

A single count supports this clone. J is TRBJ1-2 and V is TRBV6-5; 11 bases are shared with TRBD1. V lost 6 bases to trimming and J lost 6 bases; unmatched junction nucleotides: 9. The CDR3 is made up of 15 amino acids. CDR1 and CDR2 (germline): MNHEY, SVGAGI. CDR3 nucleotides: TGTGCCAGCAGAAAAGGACAGGGGGCCTTTGATGGCTACACCTTC. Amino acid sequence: CASRKGQGAFDGYTF.